Below are 16 T cell receptor beta chains sequenced from a single sample in a study of T cell changes during pregnancy in multiple sclerosis. The assay was immunoSEQ multiplex PCR, and TCRdb's table has in-frame clones only and misses some. Of 70,000 to 95,000 clones in the sample, about 93% are singletons; the top ten hold approximately 4.5%. Material: peripheral blood, obtained in the first trimester of pregnancy. The origin of the receptors is a female donor with multiple sclerosis, enrolled in a pregnancy study.

This chain uses TRBV9 with TRBJ2-1; 7 bases map to TRBD1. This CDR3 contains 15 residues. The germline V gene encodes CDR1 SGDLS and CDR2 YYNGEE. After removal of 4 bases from V and 4 bases from J, the junction contained 8 bases not matched to a gene. The CDR3 sequence is CASSSGQAVYNEQFF. The DNA for the CDR3 is TGTGCCAGCAGCTCTGGACAGGCGGTTTACAATGAGCAGTTCTTC. Full variable domain (outside the CDR3, taken from reference TRBV9 and TRBJ2-1): DSGVTQTPKHLITATGQRVTLRCSPRSGDLSVYWYQQSLDQGLQFLIQYYNGEERAKGNILERFSAQQFPDLHSELNLSSLELGDSALYFCASSSGQAVYNEQFFGPGTRLTVL.

The V and J genes are TRBV11-2 and TRBJ2-5; D remains unclear. The CDR3 runs 13 residues. In germline, CDR1 is SGHAT, CDR2 FQNNGV. The V end was cut by 5 bases, the J end by 0 bases, with 7 bases between. As DNA, the CDR3 is TGTGCCAGCAGCCCAAACTACCAAGAGACCCAGTACTTC. It translates to CASSPNYQETQYF.

The chain recombines TRBV10-2 with TRBJ2-1; 8 bases match TRBD2. CDR3 length: 18 amino acids. Germline V gene data show CDR1 as WSHSY and CDR2 as SAAADI. Trimming cost V 2 bases and J 7 bases; bases outside gene matches: 16. The CDR3 nucleotides are TGCGCCAGCAGTGAGGGGGGTGGAGCAGCGGGGGCATCGAATGAGCAGTTCTTC. It is translated as CASSEGGGAAGASNEQFF.

The gene calls are TRBV7-8 and TRBJ2-3, with 11 bases fitting TRBD1. This CDR3 region has 16 residues. V trimming: 0 bases; J trimming: 6 bases; junction bases outside the gene matches: 5. In germline, CDR1 is SGHVS, CDR2 FQNEAQ. CDR3 protein: CASSLAWDRGRDTQYF. DNA of the CDR3: TGTGCCAGCAGCTTAGCCTGGGACAGGGGGAGGGATACGCAGTATTTT.

For this clone: This same CDR3 is encoded by further DNA sequences in the sample. This sequence joins TRBV7-2 and TRBJ1-2, with 7 bases lining up with TRBD1. Trimming at V came to 9 bases and at J to 4 bases, leaving 8 bases not matched to a gene. The length of the CDR3 is 13 residues. CDR1 is SGHTA and CDR2 is FQGNSA in the germline V gene. The CDR3 sequence is CASSPDRVYGYTF. CDR3 DNA sequence: TGTGCCAGTAGTCCTGACAGGGTCTATGGCTACACCTTC.

The V call is TRBV5-5, the J call TRBJ1-5; D gene uncertain. The V end was cut by 1 base, the J end by 3 bases, with 5 bases between. This CDR3 comprises 13 residues. Germline V gene sequence: CDR1 SGHKS, CDR2 YYEKEE (reference sequence). Here the CDR3 DNA reads TGTGCCAGCAGCTTGACAGTCAATCAGCCCCAGCATTTT. Its protein is CASSLTVNQPQHF.

J is TRBJ1-5 and V is TRBV7-2; no clear D gene. Per the germline V gene, CDR1 is SGHTA and CDR2 is FQGNSA. The CDR3 extends over 14 amino acids. Trimming took 3 bases from V and 1 from J, leaving 7 bases between them. CDR3 DNA: TGTGCCAGCAGCTTGAGGCCGAGCAATCAGCCCCAGCATTTT. Amino acid sequence: CASSLRPSNQPQHF.

The chain joins TRBV27 to TRBJ1-2; D remains unclear. The ends were cut back, 6 bases at V and 6 bases at J, with 20 bases in the middle. Germline V gene data show CDR1 as MNHEY and CDR2 as SMNVEV (reference sequence). The CDR3 spans 15 residues. CDR3 sequence (DNA): TGTGCCAGCAGAAGTAGGATGCGGTTTGTAGATGGCTACACCTTC. This encodes CASRSRMRFVDGYTF.

This sequence joins TRBV7-3 and TRBJ2-7; 8 positions match TRBD1. The CDR3 is 13 residues long. The germline gives CDR1 SGHTA, CDR2 FQGTGA. Trimming took 5 bases from V and 4 from J; bases not matched to a gene: 4. The CDR3 here is CASSRDRTYEQYF. The DNA of the CDR3 is TGTGCCAGCAGCAGGGACAGGACATACGAGCAGTACTTC.

This clone was seen many times. V is TRBV7-2 and J is TRBJ2-3, with TRBD2 identical over 9 bases. The germline gives CDR1 SGHTA, CDR2 FQGNSA. Trimming took 4 bases from V and 0 from J; bases not matched to a gene: 11. This CDR3 is built from 18 residues. Here the CDR3 DNA reads TGTGCCAGCAGCTCACCCAAGCGGGGGGACCCTAGCACAGATACGCAGTATTTT. Translation: CASSSPKRGDPSTDTQYF.

The chain combines TRBV6-1 with TRBJ2-6; 8 bases align to TRBD2. Germline V gives CDR1 MNHNS, CDR2 SASEGT. The CDR3 extends over 19 amino acids. The V gene end was trimmed by 2 bases and the J gene end by 0 bases; junction bases not matched to a gene: 9. The chain's CDR3 is CASSEISGTHTSGANVLTF. The CDR3 DNA reads as TGTGCCAGCAGTGAAATTAGCGGGACACACACCTCTGGGGCCAACGTCCTGACTTTC.

This rearrangement joins TRBV4-1 to TRBJ2-1; 7 bases align to TRBD1. The V segment lost 4 bases and the J segment 7 bases; nucleotides outside the gene matches: 7. Germline CDR1 and CDR2: MGHRA and YSYEKL. This CDR3 comprises 14 residues. The CDR3 here is CASSPPAGGNEQFF. CDR3 bases: TGCGCCAGCAGCCCCCCGGCAGGGGGAAATGAGCAGTTCTTC.

This clone occurred once. This chain joins TRBV4-2 and TRBJ1-1; D possibly corresponds to TRBD1 (5 bases). Germline V gene data show CDR1 as LGHNA and CDR2 as YNFKEQ. V was clipped by 4 bases and J by 3 bases, with 9 bases between them. There are 13 residues in the CDR3. The CDR3, as DNA: TGTGCCAGCAGCCCTGGGGCCCACACTGAAGCTTTCTTT. Translated: CASSPGAHTEAFF.

The rearrangement uses TRBV13 and TRBJ1-4; TRBD1 aligns across 8 bases. This CDR3 comprises 16 residues. Per germline, CDR1 PRHDT and CDR2 FYEKMQ (reference sequence). V shed 4 bases and J 1 base; nucleotides not matched to a gene: 5. The CDR3 bases are TGTGCCAGCAGCTGGACGACAGGGGAAACTAATGAAAAACTGTTTTTT. Protein product: CASSWTTGETNEKLFF. Looking up the rest from reference TRBV13 and TRBJ1-4 gives the full variable domain: AAGVIQSPRHLIKEKRETATLKCYPIPRHDTVYWYQQGPGQDPQFLISFYEKMQSDKGSIPDRFSAQQFSDYHSELNMSSLELGDSALYFCASSWTTGETNEKLFFGSGTQLSVL.

V is TRBV2 and J is TRBJ1-5; 8 nucleotides align to TRBD1. The CDR3 totals 15 residues. Trimming at V came to 3 bases and at J to 2 bases, leaving 3 bases not matched to a gene. From germline, CDR1 is SNHLY and CDR2 FYNNEI. CDR3 bases: TGTGCCAGCAGTGATATGACAGGGGGCAATCAGCCCCAGCATTTT. Encoded protein: CASSDMTGGNQPQHF. Using reference TRBV2 and TRBJ1-5 for the parts outside the CDR3, the full variable domain is EPEVTQTPSHQVTQMGQEVILRCVPISNHLYFYWYRQILGQKVEFLVSFYNNEISEKSEIFDDQFSVERPDGSNFTLKIRSTKLEDSAMYFCASSDMTGGNQPQHFGDGTRLSIL.

V and J are TRBV7-9 and TRBJ2-1, with 9 bases fitting TRBD1. Germline trimming cut 0 bases from V and 4 bases from J; bases unmatched to any gene: 7. CDR1 SEHNR and CDR2 FQNEAQ come from the germline V gene (reference sequence). The CDR3 is 17 residues long. CDR3 DNA: TGTGCCAGCAGCTTAGCCCACTGGGACAGGGAATACAATGAGCAGTTCTTC. It specifies CASSLAHWDREYNEQFF. Full variable domain (remainder filled in from reference TRBV7-9 and TRBJ2-1): DTGVSQNPRHKITKRGQNVTFRCDPISEHNRLYWYRQTLGQGPEFLTYFQNEAQLEKSRLLSDRFSAERPKGSFSTLEIQRTEQGDSAMYLCASSLAHWDREYNEQFFGPGTRLTVL.